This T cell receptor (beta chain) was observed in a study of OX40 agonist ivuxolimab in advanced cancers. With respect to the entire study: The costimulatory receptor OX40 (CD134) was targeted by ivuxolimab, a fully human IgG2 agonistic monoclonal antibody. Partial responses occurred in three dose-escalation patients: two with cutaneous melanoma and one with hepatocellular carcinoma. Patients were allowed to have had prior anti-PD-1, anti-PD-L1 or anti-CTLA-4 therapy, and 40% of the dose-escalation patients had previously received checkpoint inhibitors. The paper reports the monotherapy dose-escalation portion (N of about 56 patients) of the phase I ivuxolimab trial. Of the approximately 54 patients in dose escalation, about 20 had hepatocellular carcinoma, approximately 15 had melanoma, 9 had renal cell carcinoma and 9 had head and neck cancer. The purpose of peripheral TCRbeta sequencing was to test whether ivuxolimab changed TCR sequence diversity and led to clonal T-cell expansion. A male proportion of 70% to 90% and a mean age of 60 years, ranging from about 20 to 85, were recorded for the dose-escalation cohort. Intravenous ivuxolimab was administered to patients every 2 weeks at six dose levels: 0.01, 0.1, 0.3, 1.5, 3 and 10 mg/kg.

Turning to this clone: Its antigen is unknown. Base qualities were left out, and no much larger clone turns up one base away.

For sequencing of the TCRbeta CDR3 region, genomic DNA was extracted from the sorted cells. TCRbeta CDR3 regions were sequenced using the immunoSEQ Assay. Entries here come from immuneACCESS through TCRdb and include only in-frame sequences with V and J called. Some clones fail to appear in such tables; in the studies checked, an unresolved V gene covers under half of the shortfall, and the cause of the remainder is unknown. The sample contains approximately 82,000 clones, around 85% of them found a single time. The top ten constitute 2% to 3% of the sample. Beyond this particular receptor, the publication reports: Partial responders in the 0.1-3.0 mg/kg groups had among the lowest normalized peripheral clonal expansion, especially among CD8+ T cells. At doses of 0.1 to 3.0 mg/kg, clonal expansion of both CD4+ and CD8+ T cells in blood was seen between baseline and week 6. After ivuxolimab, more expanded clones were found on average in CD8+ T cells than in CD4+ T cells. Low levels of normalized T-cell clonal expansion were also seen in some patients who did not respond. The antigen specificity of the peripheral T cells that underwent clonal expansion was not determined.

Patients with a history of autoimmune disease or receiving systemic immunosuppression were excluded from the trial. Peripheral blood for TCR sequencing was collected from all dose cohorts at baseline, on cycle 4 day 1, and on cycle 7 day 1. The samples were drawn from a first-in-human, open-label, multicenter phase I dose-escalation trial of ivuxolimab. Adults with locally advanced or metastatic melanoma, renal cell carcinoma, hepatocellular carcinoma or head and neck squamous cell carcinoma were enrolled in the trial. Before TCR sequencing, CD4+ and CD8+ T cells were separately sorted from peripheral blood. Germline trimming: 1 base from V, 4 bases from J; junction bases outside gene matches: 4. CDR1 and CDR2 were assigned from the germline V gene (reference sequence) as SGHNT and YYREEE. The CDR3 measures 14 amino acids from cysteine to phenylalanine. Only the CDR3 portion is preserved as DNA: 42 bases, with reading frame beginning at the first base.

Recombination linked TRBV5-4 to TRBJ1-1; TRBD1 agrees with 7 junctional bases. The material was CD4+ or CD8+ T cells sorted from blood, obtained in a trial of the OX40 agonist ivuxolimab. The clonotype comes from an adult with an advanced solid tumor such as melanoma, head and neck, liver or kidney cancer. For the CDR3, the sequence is CASSLQGGTTEAFF. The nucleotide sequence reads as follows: TGTGCCAGCAGCTTGCAGGGGGGGACCACTGAAGCTTTCTTT.